This T cell receptor beta chain was documented in a study of shared clonotypes between healthy human individuals. Broader study findings: Across a handful of donors, naive CD4 shared roughly 5.2%, naive CD8 approximately 3.5%, memory CD4 more than 2%, memory CD8 0.4%.

This clone was seen just once. The target antigen is unknown. Within the sample, other DNA sequences also encode this same CDR3. Caucasian adults residing in Nashville, Tennessee made up all the donors. V lost 3 bases and J 0 bases, leaving 5 bases between the germline ends. Germline lookup yields CDR1 LNHDA and CDR2 SQIVND (reference sequence). The CDR3 is 13 amino acids. Per sorted-subset replicate PCR, input was approximately 0.2 ug DNA, representing roughly 30,000 T cell genomes. This table comes from immunoSEQ multiplex PCR, and its TCRdb copy is limited to in-frame clones, with some not included. Of about 2.4 million clones listed, approximately 92% are singletons.

The specimen was naive CD4+ T cells sorted from blood. Subset specified: CD45RA+ positively selected. This rearrangement joins TRBV19 to TRBJ1-2; D not certain. The TCR was taken from a man aged 18 to 29 in good health. CDR3: CASSIGANYGYTF. The CDR3 coding sequence is TGTGCCAGTAGTATTGGGGCTAACTATGGCTACACCTTC. Full variable domain (rest looked up from reference TRBV19 and TRBJ1-2): DGGITQSPKYLFRKEGQNVTLSCEQNLNHDAMYWYRQDPGQGLRLIYYSQIVNDFQKGDIAEGYSVSREKKESFPLTVTSAQKNPTAFYLCASSIGANYGYTFGSGTRLTVV.